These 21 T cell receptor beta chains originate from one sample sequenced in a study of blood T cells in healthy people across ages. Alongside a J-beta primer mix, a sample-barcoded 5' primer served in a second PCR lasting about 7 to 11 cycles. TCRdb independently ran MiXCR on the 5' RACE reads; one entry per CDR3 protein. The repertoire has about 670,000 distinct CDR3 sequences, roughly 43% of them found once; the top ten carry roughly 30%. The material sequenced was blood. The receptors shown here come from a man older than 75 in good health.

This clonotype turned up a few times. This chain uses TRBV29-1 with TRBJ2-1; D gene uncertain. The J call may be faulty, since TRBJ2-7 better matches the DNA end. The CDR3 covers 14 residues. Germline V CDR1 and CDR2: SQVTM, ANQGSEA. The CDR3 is CSVEGSYSYNEQYF. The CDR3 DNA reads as TGCAGCGTTGAAGGGTCTTACTCCTACAATGAGCAGTACTTC.

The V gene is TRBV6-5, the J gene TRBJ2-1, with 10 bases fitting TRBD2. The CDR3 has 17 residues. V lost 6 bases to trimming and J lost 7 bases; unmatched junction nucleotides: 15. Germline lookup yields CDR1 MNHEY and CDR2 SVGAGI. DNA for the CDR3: TGTGCCAGCAGATTAGCGGGGGGACCCAATGCAGGGAATGAGCAGTTCTTC. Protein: CASRLAGGPNAGNEQFF.

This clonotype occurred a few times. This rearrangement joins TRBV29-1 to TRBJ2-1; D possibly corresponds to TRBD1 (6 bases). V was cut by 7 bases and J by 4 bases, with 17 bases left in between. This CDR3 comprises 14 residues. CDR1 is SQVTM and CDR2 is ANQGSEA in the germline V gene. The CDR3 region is CSGTTGPHYNEQFF. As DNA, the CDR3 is TGCAGCGGTACAACAGGGCCCCATTACAATGAGCAGTTCTTC.

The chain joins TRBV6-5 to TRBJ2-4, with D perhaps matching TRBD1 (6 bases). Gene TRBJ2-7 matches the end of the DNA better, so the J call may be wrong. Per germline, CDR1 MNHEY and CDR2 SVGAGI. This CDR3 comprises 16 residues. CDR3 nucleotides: TGTGCCAGCAGGCCACCCCAGGGGATGGGGGCCTACGAGCAGTACTTC. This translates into CASRPPQGMGAYEQYF.

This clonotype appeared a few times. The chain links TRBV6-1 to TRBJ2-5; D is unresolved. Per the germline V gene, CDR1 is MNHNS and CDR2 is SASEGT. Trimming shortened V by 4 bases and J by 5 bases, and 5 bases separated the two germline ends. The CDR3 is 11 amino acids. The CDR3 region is CASSAGETQYF. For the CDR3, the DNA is TGTGCCAGCAGTGCCGGCGAGACCCAGTACTTC.

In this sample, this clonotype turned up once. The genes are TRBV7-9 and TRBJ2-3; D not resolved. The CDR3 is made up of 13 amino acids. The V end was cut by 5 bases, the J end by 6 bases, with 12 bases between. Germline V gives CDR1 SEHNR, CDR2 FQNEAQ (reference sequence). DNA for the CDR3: TGTGCCAGCAGCCAAGACCCGCAGGATACGCAGTATTTT. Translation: CASSQDPQDTQYF. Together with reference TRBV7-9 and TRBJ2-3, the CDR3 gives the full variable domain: DTGVSQNPRHKITKRGQNVTFRCDPISEHNRLYWYRQTLGQGPEFLTYFQNEAQLEKSRLLSDRFSAERPKGSFSTLEIQRTEQGDSAMYLCASSQDPQDTQYFGPGTRLTVL.

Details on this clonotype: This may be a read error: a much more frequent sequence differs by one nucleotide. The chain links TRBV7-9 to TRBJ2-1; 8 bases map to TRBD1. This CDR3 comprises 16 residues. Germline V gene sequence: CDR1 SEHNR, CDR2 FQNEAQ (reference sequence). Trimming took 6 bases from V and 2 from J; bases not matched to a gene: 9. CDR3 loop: CASRTTGDLPYNEQFF. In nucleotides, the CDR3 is TGTGCCAGCAGAACGACAGGGGACCTCCCCTACAATGAGCAGTTCTTC.

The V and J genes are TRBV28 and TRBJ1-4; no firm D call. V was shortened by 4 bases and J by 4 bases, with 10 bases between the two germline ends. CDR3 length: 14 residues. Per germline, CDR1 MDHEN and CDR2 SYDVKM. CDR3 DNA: TGTGCCAGCAGTTCAGGACTGATTAATGAAAAACTGTTTTTT. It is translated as CASSSGLINEKLFF.

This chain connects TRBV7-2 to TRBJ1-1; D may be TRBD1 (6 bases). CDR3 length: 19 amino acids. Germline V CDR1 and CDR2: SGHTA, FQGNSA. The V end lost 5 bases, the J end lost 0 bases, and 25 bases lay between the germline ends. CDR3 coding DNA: TGTGCCAGCAGCCTGTCACCCACCCTGGGGGGCGGAGTGAACACTGAAGCTTTCTTT. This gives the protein CASSLSPTLGGGVNTEAFF.

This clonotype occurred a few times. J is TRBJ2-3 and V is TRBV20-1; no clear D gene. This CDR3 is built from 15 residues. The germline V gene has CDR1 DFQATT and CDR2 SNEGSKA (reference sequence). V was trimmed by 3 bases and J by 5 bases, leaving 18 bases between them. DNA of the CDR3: TGCAGTGCTAGTATGGCGAAGGGATATGAAGATACGCAGTATTTT. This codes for CSASMAKGYEDTQYF.

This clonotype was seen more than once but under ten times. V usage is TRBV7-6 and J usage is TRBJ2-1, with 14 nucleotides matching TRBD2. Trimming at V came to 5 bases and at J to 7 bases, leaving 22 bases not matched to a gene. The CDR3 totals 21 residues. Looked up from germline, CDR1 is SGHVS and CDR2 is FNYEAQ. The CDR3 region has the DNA TGTGCCAGCAGCGCCAGGCGAGGGGGCTCGACTAGCGGGAGGGCCTTGAATGAGCAGTTCTTC. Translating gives CASSARRGGSTSGRALNEQFF. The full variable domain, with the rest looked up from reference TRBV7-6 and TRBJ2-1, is GAGVSQSPRYKVTKRGQDVALRCDPISGHVSLYWYRQALGQGPEFLTYFNYEAQQDKSGLPNDRFSAERPEGSISTLTIQRTEQRDSAMYRCASSARRGGSTSGRALNEQFFGPGTRLTVL.

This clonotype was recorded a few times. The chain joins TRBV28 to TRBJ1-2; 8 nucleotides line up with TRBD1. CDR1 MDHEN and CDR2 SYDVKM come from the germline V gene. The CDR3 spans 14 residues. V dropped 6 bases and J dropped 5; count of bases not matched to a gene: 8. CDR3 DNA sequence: TGTGCCAGCAGACCGTCGGACAGGGTGTATGGCTACACCTTC. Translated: CASRPSDRVYGYTF.

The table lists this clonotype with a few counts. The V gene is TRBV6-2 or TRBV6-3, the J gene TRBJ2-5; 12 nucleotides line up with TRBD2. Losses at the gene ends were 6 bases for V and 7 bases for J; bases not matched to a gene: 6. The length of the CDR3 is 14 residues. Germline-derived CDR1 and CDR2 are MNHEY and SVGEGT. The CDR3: CASRGLAGTWTQYF. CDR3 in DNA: TGTGCCAGCAGGGGACTAGCGGGTACCTGGACCCAGTACTTC.

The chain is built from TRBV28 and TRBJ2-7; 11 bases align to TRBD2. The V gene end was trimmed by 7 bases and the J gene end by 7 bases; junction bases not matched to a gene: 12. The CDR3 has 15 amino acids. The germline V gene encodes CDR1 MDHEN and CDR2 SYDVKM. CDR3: CASTPTSGSYNEQYF. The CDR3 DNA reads TGTGCCAGCACCCCCACTAGCGGGAGTTACAATGAGCAGTACTTC.

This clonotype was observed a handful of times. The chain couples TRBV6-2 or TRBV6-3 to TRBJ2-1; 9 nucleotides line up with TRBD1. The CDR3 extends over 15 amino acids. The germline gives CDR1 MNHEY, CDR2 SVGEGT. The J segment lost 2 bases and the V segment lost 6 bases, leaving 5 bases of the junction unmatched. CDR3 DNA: TGTGCCAGCAGATTTACAGGGGGCCCCTACAATGAGCAGTTCTTC. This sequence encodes CASRFTGGPYNEQFF.

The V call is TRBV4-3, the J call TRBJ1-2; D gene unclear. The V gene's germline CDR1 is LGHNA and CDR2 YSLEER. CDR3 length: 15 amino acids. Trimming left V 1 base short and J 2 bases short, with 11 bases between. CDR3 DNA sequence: TGCGCCAGCAGCCAAGGAGTTATACAGAACTATGGCTACACCTTC. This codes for CASSQGVIQNYGYTF.

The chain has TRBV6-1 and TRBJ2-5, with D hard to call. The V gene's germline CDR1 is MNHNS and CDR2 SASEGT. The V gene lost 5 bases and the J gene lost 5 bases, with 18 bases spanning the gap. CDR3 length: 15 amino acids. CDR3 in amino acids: CASSLNRRIVETQYF. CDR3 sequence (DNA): TGTGCCAGCAGTCTCAACCGGCGAATTGTGGAGACCCAGTACTTC.

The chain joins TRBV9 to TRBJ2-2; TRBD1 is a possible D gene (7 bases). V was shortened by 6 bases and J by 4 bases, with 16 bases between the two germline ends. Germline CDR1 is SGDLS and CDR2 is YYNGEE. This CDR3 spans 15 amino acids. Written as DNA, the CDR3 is TGTGCCAGCACGAGGGGGCAGGGGGGCACCGGGGAGCTGTTTTTT. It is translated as CASTRGQGGTGELFF.

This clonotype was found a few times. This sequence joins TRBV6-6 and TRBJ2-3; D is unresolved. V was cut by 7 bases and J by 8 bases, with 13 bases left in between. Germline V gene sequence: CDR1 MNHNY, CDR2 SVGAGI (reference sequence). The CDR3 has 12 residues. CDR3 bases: TGTGCCAGCACAGCAGCTCGCGGTACGCAGTATTTT. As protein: CASTAARGTQYF.

The CDR3 reads CASSLGDWTGTDYGYTF. The DNA for the CDR3 is TGCGCCAGCAGCTTGGGGGATTGGACAGGGACCGACTATGGCTACACCTTC. The chain combines TRBV5-1 with TRBJ1-2; 8 bases match TRBD1. V dropped 0 bases and J dropped 3; count of bases not matched to a gene: 10. CDR3 length: 17 amino acids. CDR1 and CDR2 (germline): SGHRS, YFSETQ.

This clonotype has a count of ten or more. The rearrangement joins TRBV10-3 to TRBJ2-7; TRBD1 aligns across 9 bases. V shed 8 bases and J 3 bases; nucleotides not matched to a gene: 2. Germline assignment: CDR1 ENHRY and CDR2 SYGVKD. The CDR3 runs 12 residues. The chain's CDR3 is CAIGQGIYEQYF. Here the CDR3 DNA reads TGTGCCATCGGACAGGGGATCTACGAGCAGTACTTC.